This TCR beta chain was identified during a study of cytomegalovirus exposure and HLA in healthy donors. PCR primers comprised 60 Vbeta and 13 Jbeta primers. Only in-frame clones appear in the TCRdb table, and some are missing; sequencing was by immunoSEQ multiplex PCR. Seen here are around 63,000 clones, around 80% observed once, and the top ten hold about 9.6%. Study-wide findings and caveats: A few CMV-associated chains were confirmed in vitro to be specific for CMV antigens. Later analysis indicated greater clonal expansion among HLA-associated TCR beta chains than among equally common other chains. Published work reported that the classifier diagnosed cytomegalovirus status with high specificity and sensitivity.

A remark on this clone: No antigen is known for it.

In germline, CDR1 is SGHVS, CDR2 FQNEAQ. Trimming left V 4 bases short and J 3 bases short, with 13 bases between. The CDR3 extends over 14 amino acids. This chain joins TRBV7-8 and TRBJ2-7; maybe TRBD2 (6 bases). The sequenced sample was PBMCs. The receptor was isolated from a man aged 35 to 55 in good health and CMV-seronegative. The CDR3, as DNA: TGTGCCAGCAGCTCGAAGTTGGGGGGCTACGAGCAGTACTTC. This gives the protein CASSSKLGGYEQYF.